These T cell receptor beta chains were read from a single sample in a study of T cells in Graves' hyperthyroidism and ophthalmopathy. TCRdb independently ran MiXCR on the multiplex PCR reads; one entry per CDR3 protein. The sample consists of some 560,000 distinct CDR3 sequences, 15% to 18% of them appearing once. The sample comprised blood. These receptors came from a woman aged 25-40 years with Graves' hyperthyroidism. Both conserved end residues are part of each CDR3. The D gene is left open where the match is weak. The listing skips clone size in some rows; elsewhere it reads once, few, many or a size class.

size,V,D,J,DNA,CDR3
many,TRBV5-1,-,TRBJ2-7,TGCGCCAGCAGCTTGGTGGCGGCAAACTCCTACGAGCAGTACTTC,CASSLVAANSYEQYF
many,TRBV7-9,TRBD1,TRBJ2-4,TGTGCCAGCAGCGTGCTCCCCGGGACAGGGGACCAAGCCAAAAACATTCAGTACTTC,CASSVLPGTGDQAKNIQYF
many,TRBV6-5,-,TRBJ2-1,TGTGCCAGCAGTTACGACGGGAGTAGCTACAATGAGCAGTTCTTC,CASSYDGSSYNEQFF
few,TRBV7-3,TRBD2,TRBJ2-1,TGTGCCAGCAGTTACCTAGCGGGAGGGCCCGATGAGCAGTTCTTC,CASSYLAGGPDEQFF
many,TRBV6-1,-,TRBJ2-7,TGTGCCGCCCAGGGTAGAGGAAGAGACCCCTACGAGCAGTACTTC,CAAQGRGRDPYEQYF
-,TRBV7-9,-,TRBJ1-1,TGTGCCAGCAGCTTATCTGAACTCGAAGCTTTCTTT,CASSLSELEAFF
-,TRBV7-7,-,TRBJ2-1,TGTGCTAGCAGCAGAGGCCCTAGCGACCAATACAATGAGCAGTTCTTC,CASSRGPSDQYNEQFF
many,TRBV6-5,TRBD2,TRBJ2-7,TGTGCCAGCAGTTACCTAAGAGCGGGAGGACTGGGTCCACATTACTACGAGCAGTACTTC,CASSYLRAGGLGPHYYEQYF
-,TRBV18,-,TRBJ1-4,TGTGCCAGCTCACCAACCCCCGGCTTCCCTGGTGAAAAACTGTTTTTT,CASSPTPGFPGEKLFF
-,TRBV11-3,TRBD2,TRBJ2-1,TGTGCCAGCAGAAACAACGTGCTCAACAGGGACCGACTAGCGGGAGAACGGAATGAGCAGTTCTTC,CASRNNVLNRDRLAGERNEQFF
few,TRBV9,-,TRBJ1-1,TGTGCCAGCGGACCCGCCGGGGGGAACACTGAAGCTTTCTTT,CASGPAGGNTEAFF
many,TRBV18,-,TRBJ2-7,TGTGCCAGCTCACCTTCCGGGAGTGGGGCCGAGCAGTACTTC,CASSPSGSGAEQYF
many,TRBV9,-,TRBJ1-1,TGTGCCAGCAGCGCGACCGGGGGGGCGGCTGAAGCTTTCTTT,CASSATGGAAEAFF
many,TRBV6-6,TRBD1,TRBJ2-7,TGTGCCAGCAGTTACTCGGCTCCGGGACAGGGTACTTATGGGCAGTACTTC,CASSYSAPGQGTYGQYF
many,TRBV20-1,-,TRBJ2-1,TGCAGTGCTCGAAGGGACCCTCAGACCTACAATGAGCAGTTCTTC,CSARRDPQTYNEQFF
few,TRBV27,-,TRBJ1-2,TGTGCCAGCAGTTCCAGGGCCGGGGGTGGCTACACCTTC,CASSSRAGGGYTF
few,TRBV15,-,TRBJ1-4,TGTGCCACCAGCAGAGTTACTCGACAGCCAACTAATGAAAAACTGTTTTTT,CATSRVTRQPTNEKLFF
many,TRBV7-9,-,TRBJ2-1,TGTGCCAGCAGCCGCAGGGATGAGCAGTTCTTC,CASSRRDEQFF
many,TRBV6-1,-,TRBJ2-7,TGTGCCAGCAGTGATGCGAGGCCCCGCGAAGAGCAGTACTTC,CASSDARPREEQYF
many,TRBV30,-,TRBJ2-7,TGTGCCTGGGGGACTCTCGGCAATCCCTACGAGCAGTACTTC,CAWGTLGNPYEQYF
few,TRBV5-1,TRBD2,TRBJ2-1,TGCGCCAGCAGCTTGGCTCCTAGCGGGAGATCCGACAATGAGCAGTTCTTC,CASSLAPSGRSDNEQFF
many,TRBV28,TRBD2,TRBJ2-5,TGTGCCAGCAGTTCCGAGACTAGCGGGATCGGGACCCAGTACTTC,CASSSETSGIGTQYF
-,TRBV28,-,TRBJ2-7,TGTGCCAGCCCTCCAGCCGGCACTAAGGCATCCTACGAGCAGTACTTC,CASPPAGTKASYEQYF
few,TRBV6-5,-,TRBJ1-1,TGTGCCAGCAGTTACCTGACCCCAAGGAGCCCCACTGAAGCTTTCTTT,CASSYLTPRSPTEAFF
few,TRBV10-3,-,TRBJ2-6,TGTGCCATCAGCCTTAACAGGGATAAGCCCCCTGGGGCCAACGTCCTGACTTTC,CAISLNRDKPPGANVLTF
many,TRBV12-3/TRBV12-4,-,TRBJ2-6,TGTGCCAGCAGTTTATTAGCCTCTGGGGCCAACGTCCTGACTTTC,CASSLLASGANVLTF
-,TRBV12-3/TRBV12-4,-,TRBJ2-3,TGTGCCAGCAGCCAAACTAGTGTGACGCAGTATTTT,CASSQTSVTQYF
many,TRBV27,TRBD1,TRBJ1-2,TGTGCCAGCAGACCAGGACAGGGTGCCTATGGCTACACCTTC,CASRPGQGAYGYTF
few,TRBV12-3/TRBV12-4,-,TRBJ1-1,TGTGCCAGCAGGACGTTCCAGAACACTGAAGCTTTCTTT,CASRTFQNTEAFF
few,TRBV19,-,TRBJ1-6,TGTGCCAGTAGCGACTCCACCCCGGGGGGCGTAGAAAATTCACCCCTCCACTTT,CASSDSTPGGVENSPLHF
many,TRBV5-1,TRBD1,TRBJ1-1,TGCGCCAGCAGCTTGGGGGACAGTTTGAACACTGAAGCTTTCTTT,CASSLGDSLNTEAFF
-,TRBV4-1,-,TRBJ2-7,TGCGCCAGCAGCCAAGAGAAAGGTCCGTTCTACGAGCAGTACTTC,CASSQEKGPFYEQYF
many,TRBV4-1,-,TRBJ2-3,TGCGCCAGCAGCCCAACGAACTGGGATACGCAGTATTTT,CASSPTNWDTQYF
few,TRBV7-2,-,TRBJ1-6,TGTGCCAGCAGCCCCGGGCCCTATAATTCACCCCTCCACTTT,CASSPGPYNSPLHF
-,TRBV13,TRBD1,TRBJ2-2,TGTGCCAGCAGCCCTGGGACAGGGGGAATCGGGGAGCTGTTTTTT,CASSPGTGGIGELFF
many,TRBV18,TRBD1,TRBJ2-1,TGTGCCAGCTCACCAAGTGGGGAGACAGGGCGATACTACAATGAGCAGTTCTTC,CASSPSGETGRYYNEQFF
many,TRBV7-3,-,TRBJ2-2,TGTGCCAGCAGCTTAGGGGGGAGCGTTCTTCCCGGGGAGCTGTTTTTT,CASSLGGSVLPGELFF
many,TRBV7-9,-,TRBJ2-7,TGTGCCAGCAGTCCTCGGTCGCGGGCCTACGAGCAGTACTTC,CASSPRSRAYEQYF
few,TRBV4-1,TRBD1,TRBJ1-5,TGCGCCAGCAGCCACGGAAGACAGGGGAGGAATCAGCCCCAGCATTTT,CASSHGRQGRNQPQHF
few,TRBV12-3/TRBV12-4,TRBD1,TRBJ2-2,TGTGCCAGCAGCCGGACAGGGGGGAGAGCCGGGGAGCTGTTTTTT,CASSRTGGRAGELFF
few,TRBV28,-,TRBJ1-1,TGTGCCAGCAGCAAAGTCTTGGGAAGAGCTTTCTTT,CASSKVLGRAFF
many,TRBV6-1,-,TRBJ1-1,TGTGCCAGCATTGCCAGGAATTTGAACACTGAAGCTTTCTTT,CASIARNLNTEAFF
-,TRBV4-1,-,TRBJ2-7,TGCGCCAGCAGCCAACATGGAACAGGTGGGGACGAGCAGTACTTC,CASSQHGTGGDEQYF
many,TRBV11-3,-,TRBJ2-7,TGTGCCAGTACAGGGACTACCTTCTCCTACGAGCAGTACTTC,CASTGTTFSYEQYF
many,TRBV11-2,TRBD1,TRBJ1-2,TGTGCCAGCAGCTTAGAGGACAGGGAGGGCTATGGCTACACCTTC,CASSLEDREGYGYTF
many,TRBV2,-,TRBJ1-1,TGTGCCAGTGGGGCTGTCACTGAAGCTTTCTTT,CASGAVTEAFF
once,TRBV4-3,TRBD2,TRBJ2-2,TGCGCCAGCAGCCAAGATTGGTCTGGGGGCCTAGCGGGAGGGCCGGGTAACACCGGGGAGCTGTTTTTT,CASSQDWSGGLAGGPGNTGELFF
many,TRBV7-8,TRBD1,TRBJ2-3,TGTGCCAGCAGCTTAGGGACAGGGTCGGATACGCAGTATTTT,CASSLGTGSDTQYF
few,TRBV9,-,TRBJ2-7,TGTGCCAGCAGCGTGGGTCTGGGGGCGCGTTACGAGCAGTACTTC,CASSVGLGARYEQYF